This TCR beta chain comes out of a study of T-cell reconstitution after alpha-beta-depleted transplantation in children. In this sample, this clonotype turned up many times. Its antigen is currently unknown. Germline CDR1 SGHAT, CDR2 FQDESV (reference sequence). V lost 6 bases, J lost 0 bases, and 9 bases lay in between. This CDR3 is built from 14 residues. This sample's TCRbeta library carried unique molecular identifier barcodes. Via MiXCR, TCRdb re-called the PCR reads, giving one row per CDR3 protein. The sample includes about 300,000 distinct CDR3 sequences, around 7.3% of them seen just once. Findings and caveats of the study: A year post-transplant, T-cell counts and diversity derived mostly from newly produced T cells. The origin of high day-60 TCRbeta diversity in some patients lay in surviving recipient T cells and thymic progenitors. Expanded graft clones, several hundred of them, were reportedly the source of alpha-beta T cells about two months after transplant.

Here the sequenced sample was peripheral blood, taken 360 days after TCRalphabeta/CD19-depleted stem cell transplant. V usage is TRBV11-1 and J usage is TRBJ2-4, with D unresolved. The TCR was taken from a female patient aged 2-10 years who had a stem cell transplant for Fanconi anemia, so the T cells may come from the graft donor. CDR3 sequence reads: CASSDFLAKNIQYF. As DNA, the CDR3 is TGTGCCAGCAGTGATTTTCTAGCCAAAAACATTCAGTACTTC.